This entry lists 31 T cell receptor beta chains sequenced from one sample in a study of CD8 T cells in ankylosing spondylitis. Points from the study as a whole: Within ankylosing spondylitis blood, a TCR beta motif made up of seven to nine highly homologous variants appeared to be characteristic.

These receptors have no known antigen. Using its own MiXCR run on the 5' RACE reads, TCRdb lists one record per CDR3 protein. This table holds some 700,000 distinct CDR3 sequences, 15% to 20% found once. What was sequenced was blood, either unsorted or a sorted T cell fraction (not recorded which). These receptors were obtained from a male donor with ankylosing spondylitis.

A few counts support this clonotype. The chain combines TRBV6-1 with TRBJ2-7; the match to TRBD2 covers 9 bases. The CDR3 is 15 residues long. CDR1 is MNHNS and CDR2 is SASEGT in the germline V gene. Losses at the gene ends were 3 bases for V and 2 bases for J; bases not matched to a gene: 5. In DNA form, the CDR3 reads TGTGCCAGCAGTGATAGCGGGGGTCCTACCTACGAGCAGTACTTC. It encodes CASSDSGGPTYEQYF.

This clonotype turned up a few times. J is TRBJ1-2 and V is TRBV20-1; the D gene is possibly TRBD1 (6 bases). V lost 1 base to trimming and J lost 6 bases, with 12 bases between them. CDR1 is DFQATT and CDR2 is SNEGSKA in the germline V gene (reference sequence). The CDR3 has 13 residues. In DNA form, the CDR3 reads TGCAGTGCTAGAGGGGGGGGCTTGGATGGCTACACCTTC. This codes for CSARGGGLDGYTF.

V is TRBV6-2 or TRBV6-3 and J is TRBJ1-5, with TRBD1 identical over 8 bases. There are 15 residues in the CDR3. The ends lost 2 bases at V and 2 bases at J; junction bases unmatched: 2. Germline assignment: CDR1 MNHEY and CDR2 SVGEGT. The CDR3 nucleotides read TGTGCCAGCAGTTACGACAGGGGAGGCAATCAGCCCCAGCATTTT. This gives the protein CASSYDRGGNQPQHF.

The gene calls are TRBV7-9 and TRBJ1-1; D gene ambiguous. The CDR3 has 12 residues. The V end lost 5 bases, the J end lost 5 bases, and 9 bases lay between the germline ends. Per the germline V gene, CDR1 is SEHNR and CDR2 is FQNEAQ (reference sequence). The DNA of the CDR3 is TGTGCCAGCAGCACCCGTCGGACTGAAGCTTTCTTT. Its protein product is CASSTRRTEAFF. The complete variable domain, with remaining parts taken from reference TRBV7-9 and TRBJ1-1, reads DTGVSQNPRHKITKRGQNVTFRCDPISEHNRLYWYRQTLGQGPEFLTYFQNEAQLEKSRLLSDRFSAERPKGSFSTLEIQRTEQGDSAMYLCASSTRRTEAFFGQGTRLTVV.

J is TRBJ1-1 and V is TRBV5-1, with D possibly matching TRBD1 (6 bases). V lost 0 bases, J lost 3 bases, and 9 bases lay in between. CDR1 and CDR2 from the germline V gene are SGHRS and YFSETQ. The length of the CDR3 is 14 residues. The CDR3 loop is CASSLAGEDTEAFF. CDR3 nucleotides: TGCGCCAGCAGCTTGGCAGGGGAGGACACTGAAGCTTTCTTT.

This rearrangement joins TRBV5-1 to TRBJ1-2, with 7 bases that match TRBD1. Germline CDR1 SGHRS, CDR2 YFSETQ. V lost 7 bases and J lost 4; bases outside the gene matches: 22. CDR3 size: 18 residues. CDR3 sequence reads: CASRTHGQDNFVGYGYTF. CDR3 coding DNA: TGCGCCAGCCGCACACACGGACAGGATAATTTTGTGGGCTATGGCTACACCTTC.

The table lists this clonotype with a few counts. V and J are TRBV4-1 and TRBJ2-1; a weak D match, TRBD2 (5 bases). Germline values: CDR1 MGHRA, CDR2 YSYEKL. V was trimmed by 6 bases and J by 4 bases, leaving 13 bases between them. The length of the CDR3 is 14 residues. CDR3 in amino acids: CASSFGVNYNEQFF. The CDR3 nucleotides read TGCGCCAGCAGTTTCGGGGTGAATTACAATGAGCAGTTCTTC.

A few counts support this clonotype. The chain uses TRBV12-3 or TRBV12-4 and TRBJ1-1; D not certain. V gave up 10 bases and J gave up 1 base, with 13 bases separating them. The CDR3 is 13 residues long. CDR3 nucleotide sequence: TGTGCCACCGCCTTGGTAGGGAACACTGAAGCTTTCTTT. Its protein product is CATALVGNTEAFF.

The chain links TRBV4-2 to TRBJ1-1; no clear D. Trimming took off 0 bases at V and 3 bases at J, with 14 bases between the two ends. The CDR3 spans 16 residues. Germline assignment: CDR1 LGHNA and CDR2 YNFKEQ. This CDR3 is CASSQDLWGLDTEAFF. The CDR3 DNA reads TGTGCCAGCAGCCAAGATTTGTGGGGTTTGGACACTGAAGCTTTCTTT.

This clonotype has just a few counts. The CDR3 loop is CASSLEGGALYEQYF. The CDR3 DNA follows: TGTGCCAGCAGCTTAGAAGGGGGTGCACTCTACGAGCAGTACTTC. The chain recombines TRBV7-2 with TRBJ2-7; the D gene is possibly TRBD1 (6 bases). The V gene's germline CDR1 is SGHTA and CDR2 FQGNSA. The CDR3 extends over 15 amino acids. Trimming shortened V by 1 base and J by 3 bases, and 13 bases separated the two germline ends.

This clonotype was counted a few times. This chain connects TRBV6-2 or TRBV6-3 to TRBJ2-7, with D perhaps TRBD2 (5 bases). The CDR3 contains 15 residues. Between the trimmed V and J ends, which lost 2 bases and 2 bases, there was a span of 13 bases. CDR1 is MNHEY and CDR2 is SVGEGT in the germline V gene. This CDR3 is CASSYGGGHTYEQYF. Here the CDR3 DNA reads TGTGCCAGCAGTTACGGCGGAGGTCATACCTACGAGCAGTACTTC.

This clonotype was counted ten times or more. V and J are TRBV5-4 and TRBJ2-3; D call uncertain. The CDR3 loop spans 13 amino acids. Germline V gene lookup returns CDR1 SGHNT and CDR2 YYREEE (reference sequence). V was trimmed by 4 bases and J by 0 bases, leaving 6 bases between them. DNA of the CDR3: TGTGCCAGCAGCCGGGCGAGCACAGATACGCAGTATTTT. Translated: CASSRASTDTQYF.

V gene TRBV5-1 combines with J gene TRBJ1-3; 9 bases map to TRBD1. Germline V lookup: CDR1 SGHRS, CDR2 YFSETQ. The CDR3 totals 17 residues. Trimming at V came to 2 bases and at J to 0 bases, leaving 6 bases not matched to a gene. CDR3 protein: CASSFGDRASSGNTIYF. The CDR3 bases are TGCGCCAGCAGCTTCGGGGACAGGGCCTCCTCTGGAAACACCATATATTTT.

This chain links TRBV5-4 with TRBJ2-7; 9 bases map to TRBD1. Germline V gives CDR1 SGHNT, CDR2 YYREEE (reference sequence). The CDR3 runs 15 residues. V trimming: 2 bases; J trimming: 2 bases; junction bases outside the gene matches: 5. The CDR3: CASSLTDRGAYEQYF. The CDR3 DNA follows: TGTGCCAGCAGCTTAACAGACAGGGGGGCCTACGAGCAGTACTTC.

This clonotype has more than one count but fewer than ten. The chain uses TRBV27 and TRBJ2-7; 13 nucleotides line up with TRBD2. The CDR3 is 16 residues long. The germline gives CDR1 MNHEY, CDR2 SMNVEV (reference sequence). The trim removed 5 bases at V and 3 bases at J, leaving 7 bases unmatched. CDR3 sequence (DNA): TGTGCCAGCAGTCCCGCCGGACTAGCGGGGGACTACGAGCAGTACTTC. Amino acid sequence: CASSPAGLAGDYEQYF.

This clonotype was observed many times. The V and J genes are TRBV7-9 and TRBJ2-1; TRBD2 might be the D (6 bases). This CDR3 region has 13 residues. Between the trimmed V and J ends, which lost 8 bases and 7 bases, there was a span of 15 bases. Germline V gene sequence: CDR1 SEHNR, CDR2 FQNEAQ (reference sequence). The CDR3 nucleotides are TGTGCCAGCCGGGAGTTAGCGGTTAATGAGCAGTTCTTC. Protein sequence: CASRELAVNEQFF.

This clonotype was seen a few times. V and J are TRBV20-1 and TRBJ1-5; D gene ambiguous. Germline CDR1 is DFQATT and CDR2 is SNEGSKA (reference sequence). The V end lost 4 bases, the J end lost 5 bases, and 9 bases lay between the germline ends. The CDR3 totals 12 residues. The CDR3 sequence is CSATDGDQPQHF. CDR3 DNA sequence: TGCAGTGCTACGGACGGTGATCAGCCCCAGCATTTT.

The genes are TRBV12-3 or TRBV12-4 and TRBJ1-6, with TRBD1 as a possible D gene (5 bases). The V and J ends lost 6 bases and 5 bases respectively, with 11 bases between them. This CDR3 is built from 14 residues. CDR3 loop: CASRRDADNSPLHF. CDR3 nucleotide sequence: TGTGCCAGCAGACGGGACGCCGATAATTCACCCCTCCACTTT.

The V call is TRBV6-5, the J call TRBJ1-1; D perhaps matches TRBD1 (6 bases). Germline V gene data show CDR1 as MNHEY and CDR2 as SVGAGI. V dropped 0 bases and J dropped 5 bases, with 10 bases sitting between them. There are 14 residues in the CDR3. The DNA for the CDR3 is TGTGCCAGCAGTTACTCGGGGGCCCGAACTGAAGCTTTCTTT. This sequence encodes CASSYSGARTEAFF.

This clonotype occurred a few times. This chain connects TRBV2 to TRBJ2-1, with 9 bases matching TRBD2. The CDR3 is 16 amino acids. From germline, CDR1 is SNHLY and CDR2 FYNNEI. The V and J ends lost 1 base and 10 bases, in that order; junction bases with no gene match: 11. CDR3 protein: CASSEGSGGIPWEQFF. As DNA, the CDR3 is TGTGCCAGCAGTGAAGGGAGCGGGGGGATCCCGTGGGAGCAGTTCTTC.

The chain recombines TRBV7-8 with TRBJ2-7, with unresolved D. The CDR3 loop spans 13 amino acids. The V end lost 2 bases, the J end lost 4 bases, and 9 bases lay between the germline ends. CDR1 and CDR2 from the germline V gene are SGHVS and FQNEAQ. The CDR3 region is CASSLMVGYEQYF. Written as DNA, the CDR3 is TGTGCCAGCAGCTTAATGGTTGGTTACGAGCAGTACTTC.

In this sample, this clonotype turned up many times. The CDR3 bases are TGTGCCAGCAGTCCTAGGACAGGAGGCTCCTACAATGAGCAGTTCTTC. Translation gives CASSPRTGGSYNEQFF. This sequence joins TRBV12-3 or TRBV12-4 and TRBJ2-1, with TRBD1 matching 7 bases. This CDR3 is 16 amino acids long. The J segment lost 0 bases and the V segment lost 5 bases, leaving 7 bases of the junction unmatched.

The chain combines TRBV12-3 or TRBV12-4 with TRBJ2-3; 11 bases map to TRBD1. There are 15 residues in the CDR3. The trim removed 6 bases at V and 5 bases at J, leaving 7 bases unmatched. This chain's CDR3 is CASRVGTGGGDTQYF. The CDR3 coding sequence is TGTGCCAGCAGGGTCGGGACAGGGGGGGGAGATACGCAGTATTTT.

Details on this clonotype: One junction end does not reproduce the germline sequence, and a read error may be involved. V and J are TRBV30 and TRBJ1-1; D might be TRBD1 (6 bases). CDR1 GTSNPN and CDR2 SVGIG come from the germline V gene (reference sequence). This CDR3 is 12 amino acids long. CDR3 protein: CARSTDGGAAFF. The CDR3 DNA is TGTGCCCGGAGTACTGATGGGGGGGCGGCTTTCTTT.

V is TRBV7-2 and J is TRBJ1-2; 7 bases line up with TRBD1. Germline V gene data show CDR1 as SGHTA and CDR2 as FQGNSA. The junction had 6 bases not matched to a gene; V was cut back by 5 bases and J by 6 bases. CDR3 length equals 13 residues. CDR3 region: CASSRRGLDGYTF. As DNA, the CDR3 is TGTGCCAGCAGCCGCAGGGGGTTGGATGGCTACACCTTC.

This clonotype was observed at least ten times. The V and J genes are TRBV29-1 and TRBJ2-1, with a weak D call TRBD2 (6 bases). Germline V CDR1 and CDR2: SQVTM, ANQGSEA. Trimming stripped 7 bases from V and 3 bases from J, with 7 bases between. This CDR3 has 11 amino acids. Written as DNA, the CDR3 is TGCAGCGGACTAGTCTACAATGAGCAGTTCTTC. It is translated as CSGLVYNEQFF.

The V gene is TRBV29-1, the J gene TRBJ1-5, with TRBD1 matching over 8 bases. The CDR3 consists of 16 residues. Germline V gives CDR1 SQVTM, CDR2 ANQGSEA. With 1 base clipped from V and 1 base from J, the junction kept 6 bases outside the gene matches. The CDR3 loop is CSVEGRTGPSNQPQHF. CDR3 DNA sequence: TGCAGCGTTGAAGGCCGGACAGGGCCCAGCAATCAGCCCCAGCATTTT.

This clonotype was detected a few times. The J gene is TRBJ2-7, the V gene TRBV3-1, with TRBD1 identical over 9 bases. From germline, CDR1 is LGHDT and CDR2 YNNKEL (reference sequence). The CDR3 loop spans 13 amino acids. Trimming removed 8 bases from V and 4 bases from J; junction bases left unmatched: 6. CDR3 in amino acids: CASANRGRYEQYF. The DNA of the CDR3 is TGTGCCAGCGCCAACAGGGGGCGGTACGAGCAGTACTTC.

This clonotype was seen only a few times. J is TRBJ2-7 and V is TRBV2, with D perhaps given as TRBD1 or TRBD2 (5 bases each). This CDR3 region has 11 residues. Germline V gives CDR1 SNHLY, CDR2 FYNNEI. V was shortened by 6 bases and J by 7 bases, with 10 bases between the two germline ends. CDR3 nucleotides: TGTGCCAGCAGGGGGGACGGGGAGCAGTACTTC. Its protein is CASRGDGEQYF.

This clonotype has a handful of counts. The rearrangement uses TRBV4-2 and TRBJ2-5, with D possibly being TRBD1 (8 bases). The CDR3 contains 16 residues. V dropped 1 base and J dropped 2 bases, with 14 bases sitting between them. Germline V gene data show CDR1 as LGHNA and CDR2 as YNFKEQ. The chain's CDR3 is CASSQGTGGEQETQYF. The CDR3, as DNA: TGTGCCAGCAGCCAAGGCACAGGGGGGGAACAAGAGACCCAGTACTTC.

J is TRBJ2-2 and V is TRBV5-1; D might be TRBD1 (5 bases). The CDR3 totals 15 residues. V was clipped by 4 bases and J by 0 bases, with 10 bases between them. The germline gives CDR1 SGHRS, CDR2 YFSETQ. The CDR3 DNA sequence: TGCGCCAGCAGCCCGACAGACGCGAACACCGGGGAGCTGTTTTTT. This translates into CASSPTDANTGELFF.